One and the same sample provided the 8 T cell receptor beta chains below, sequenced in a study of beta chain features in type 1 diabetes. Expressed TCRB transcripts were sequenced because the entire RNA isolate underwent reverse transcription. Data came from immunoSEQ multiplex PCR; TCRdb stores just in-frame clones and leaves some out. Among under 900,000 clones listed, 15% to 20% were seen once. The sample comprised naive CD4+ T cells from blood. The receptors here all came from a woman aged 18-30 years in good health.

This rearrangement joins TRBV28 to TRBJ2-3, with 9 bases fitting TRBD2. The CDR3 covers 17 residues. Germline CDR1 reads MDHEN; CDR2 reads SYDVKM. Losses at the gene ends were 4 bases for V and 5 bases for J; bases not matched to a gene: 13. CDR3 residues: CASSSHRLAGRVDTQYF. CDR3 in DNA: TGTGCCAGCAGTTCCCACCGGCTAGCGGGAAGGGTAGATACGCAGTATTTT. Full variable domain (outside the CDR3, taken from reference TRBV28 and TRBJ2-3): DVKVTQSSRYLVKRTGEKVFLECVQDMDHENMFWYRQDPGLGLRLIYFSYDVKMKEKGDIPEGYSVSREKKERFSLILESASTNQTSMYLCASSSHRLAGRVDTQYFGPGTRLTVL.

The table lists this clone with a few counts. Other DNA sequences in this specimen translate into the identical CDR3. V and J are TRBV27 and TRBJ2-3; unclear D gene. This CDR3 contains 12 residues. Trimming cost V 3 bases and J 6 bases, with 7 bases left between them. Germline-derived CDR1 and CDR2 are MNHEY and SMNVEV (reference sequence). CDR3 region: CASSFRGDTQYF. The CDR3 coding sequence is TGTGCCAGCAGTTTTCGTGGGGATACGCAGTATTTT.

In its sample, this clone was seen a few times. Other nucleotide sequences in the sample specify the same CDR3. The chain is built from TRBV7-2 and TRBJ1-1, with D tentatively TRBD1 (5 bases). The germline V gene has CDR1 SGHTA and CDR2 FQGNSA. The CDR3 length is 14 residues. Between the trimmed V and J ends, which lost 3 bases and 0 bases, there was a span of 8 bases. CDR3 amino acids: CASSFSGLNTEAFF. CDR3 nucleotides: TGTGCCAGCAGCTTCTCAGGGTTGAACACTGAAGCTTTCTTT. Supplemented by reference TRBV7-2 and TRBJ1-1, the full variable domain reads GAGVSQSPSNKVTEKGKDVELRCDPISGHTALYWYRQSLGQGLEFLIYFQGNSAPDKSGLPSDRFSAERTGGSVSTLTIQRTQQEDSAVYLCASSFSGLNTEAFFGQGTRLTVV.

This clone was found a few times. The rearrangement joins TRBV7-2 to TRBJ2-1; 7 nucleotides match TRBD1. The length of the CDR3 is 11 residues. Germline CDR1 reads SGHTA; CDR2 reads FQGNSA. The junction had 7 bases not matched to a gene; V was cut back by 5 bases and J by 15 bases. CDR3 protein: CASSVVGQLFF. DNA of the CDR3: TGTGCCAGCAGCGTAGTGGGACAGTTGTTCTTC. Variable domain in full (rest from reference TRBV7-2 and TRBJ2-1): GAGVSQSPSNKVTEKGKDVELRCDPISGHTALYWYRQSLGQGLEFLIYFQGNSAPDKSGLPSDRFSAERTGGSVSTLTIQRTQQEDSAVYLCASSVVGQLFFGPGTRLTVL.

The chain is built from TRBV28 and TRBJ2-1; D may be TRBD2 (5 bases). Germline V gene data show CDR1 as MDHEN and CDR2 as SYDVKM. The CDR3 has 15 amino acids. V shed 7 bases and J shed 7 bases, with 20 bases lying between them. The CDR3 DNA follows: TGTGCCAGCATGTCCGGTAGCGCCCTTGGGAATGAGCAGTTCTTC. Residues: CASMSGSALGNEQFF.

This clone was found a few times. V and J are TRBV6-6 and TRBJ1-4, with 8 bases fitting TRBD1. CDR1 is MNHNY, CDR2 SVGAGI, per germline (reference sequence). CDR3 length: 15 amino acids. Trimming cost V 6 bases and J 4 bases; bases outside gene matches: 7. In DNA form, the CDR3 reads TGTGCCAGCAGCTTGGGACAGGAGTTTAATGAAAAACTGTTTTTT. It translates to CASSLGQEFNEKLFF.

Turning to this clone: Other DNA sequences in the same sample also yield this CDR3. V gene TRBV28 combines with J gene TRBJ2-5; possibly TRBD1 or TRBD2 for D (6 bases each). The V end was cut by 6 bases, the J end by 5 bases, with 16 bases between. CDR1 is MDHEN and CDR2 is SYDVKM in the germline V gene. This CDR3 spans 14 amino acids. The CDR3 coding sequence is TGTGCCAGCAGCCCTCCCGGGGGCAGGGAGACCCAGTACTTC. It encodes CASSPPGGRETQYF.

The chain recombines TRBV15 with TRBJ2-2; D is undetermined. Trimming removed 2 bases from V and 6 bases from J, with 10 bases in between. The germline V gene has CDR1 LNHNV and CDR2 YYDKDF (reference sequence). This CDR3 region has 14 residues. CDR3 residues: CATSRTTLSGELFF. CDR3 nucleotides: TGTGCCACCAGCAGAACTACTCTCTCCGGGGAGCTGTTTTTT.